These 16 T cell receptor beta chains were sequenced from one sample in a study of blood T cell repertoires in COVID-19. Measured with immunoSEQ multiplex PCR; TCRdb has only the in-frame clones, and not every one. The sample has hundreds of thousands of clones; approximately 87% are singletons. The specimen was peripheral blood. These receptors were collected from a woman in her 50s with active or convalescent COVID-19.

The V call is TRBV25-1, the J call TRBJ2-7; 7 nucleotides match TRBD2. Unmatched junction bases numbered 3, after V lost 3 bases and J lost 1 base. Germline CDR1 reads MGHDK; CDR2 reads SYGVNS. CDR3 size: 14 residues. The CDR3 protein is CASSEWTSSYEQYF. The CDR3 bases are TGTGCCAGCAGTGAGTGGACTAGTTCCTACGAGCAGTACTTC.

J is TRBJ1-3 and V is TRBV7-8, with TRBD1 matching over 11 bases. J was trimmed by 0 bases and V by 1 base; bases with no gene match: 8. CDR3 size: 19 residues. CDR1 SGHVS and CDR2 FQNEAQ come from the germline V gene. For the CDR3, the DNA is TGTGCCAGCAGCTTAGAGGGGACAGGGGGAACCCTCTCTGGAAACACCATATATTTT. Translated: CASSLEGTGGTLSGNTIYF.

This sequence joins TRBV4-3 and TRBJ1-2; tentatively, D is TRBD1 (5 bases). Deletions cut 0 bases from V and 7 bases from J, with 9 bases between. The CDR3 spans 13 residues. Germline assignment: CDR1 LGHNA and CDR2 YSLEER. Written as DNA, the CDR3 is TGCGCCAGCAGCCAAGATGGGAGGGGTGGCTACACCTTC. This sequence encodes CASSQDGRGGYTF.

The rearrangement joins TRBV3-1 (or the pseudogene TRBV3-2) to TRBJ2-1; 8 bases match TRBD2. This CDR3 region has 14 residues. With V trimmed by 3 bases and J by 4 bases, 2 bases remained unmatched. The germline V gene encodes CDR1 LGHDT and CDR2 YNNKEL (reference sequence). CDR3 sequence (DNA): TGTGCCAGCAGCCATCCTAGCGGGTACAATGAGCAGTTCTTC. Its translation: CASSHPSGYNEQFF.

V and J are TRBV4-1 and TRBJ2-1; no clear D. This CDR3 has 15 residues. With 0 bases removed from V and 10 bases from J, the gap between germline ends came to 16 bases. From germline, CDR1 is MGHRA and CDR2 YSYEKL. In DNA form, the CDR3 reads TGCGCCAGCAGCCAAGATGTTCTCACAGCCACCGAGCAGTTCTTC. It encodes CASSQDVLTATEQFF.

The rearrangement uses TRBV5-5 and TRBJ2-3, with D maybe TRBD2 (6 bases). Trimming stripped 2 bases from V and 2 bases from J, with 12 bases between. Per germline, CDR1 SGHKS and CDR2 YYEKEE (reference sequence). The CDR3 is 15 amino acids. CDR3 in DNA: TGTGCCAGCAGCTTAACGGGACTGATCACAGATACGCAGTATTTT. It codes for CASSLTGLITDTQYF.

J is TRBJ2-2 and V is TRBV11-3; 7 bases map to TRBD1. CDR1 SGHNT and CDR2 YENEEA come from the germline V gene. The trim removed 1 base at V and 6 bases at J, leaving 5 bases unmatched. There are 15 residues in the CDR3. CDR3 nucleotides: TGTGCCAGCAGCTTAGCCCTGACAGGGTCCGGGGAGCTGTTTTTT. Its protein product is CASSLALTGSGELFF.

This sequence joins TRBV3-1 (or the pseudogene TRBV3-2) and TRBJ1-1, with a weak D call TRBD1 (6 bases). The CDR3 has 16 residues. The germline V and J ends were trimmed by 5 bases and 3 bases, with 19 bases remaining between them. From germline, CDR1 is LGHDT and CDR2 YNNKEL (reference sequence). CDR3 in DNA: TGTGCCAGCAGCGAAGGACTCGGGACACGACACACTGAAGCTTTCTTT. As protein: CASSEGLGTRHTEAFF.

The chain joins TRBV28 to TRBJ1-6; perhaps TRBD1 as D (6 bases). The CDR3 covers 14 residues. Trimming pared 3 bases from V and 10 bases from J, leaving 13 bases between. Germline-derived CDR1 and CDR2 are MDHEN and SYDVKM. This chain's CDR3 is CASSLVRGSSPLHF. Here the CDR3 DNA reads TGTGCCAGCAGTTTGGTCAGGGGCAGCTCACCCCTCCACTTT.

Note on this clone: The sample contains more than one DNA sequence encoding this CDR3. This rearrangement joins TRBV5-1 to TRBJ2-3; no firm D call. Looked up from germline, CDR1 is SGHRS and CDR2 is YFSETQ. CDR3 length: 13 residues. Trimming stripped 0 bases from V and 4 bases from J, with 6 bases between. The CDR3 sequence is CASSLELADTQYF. The CDR3 nucleotides read TGCGCCAGCAGCTTGGAGTTAGCAGATACGCAGTATTTT.

This chain connects TRBV15 to TRBJ2-7, with D possibly TRBD1 on 5 matching bases. This CDR3 is 15 amino acids long. V was shortened by 2 bases and J by 1 base, with 12 bases between the two germline ends. From germline, CDR1 is LNHNV and CDR2 YYDKDF (reference sequence). CDR3 in amino acids: CATSRLDTASYEQYF. The CDR3 DNA reads as TGTGCCACCAGCAGACTGGACACCGCTTCCTACGAGCAGTACTTC.

Notes on this clone: Other DNA sequences within the sample encode an identical CDR3. The rearrangement joins TRBV18 to TRBJ2-7; D unclear. Trimming took off 3 bases at V and 1 base at J, with 4 bases between the two ends. Germline V lookup: CDR1 KGHSH, CDR2 LQKENI. CDR3 size: 12 residues. The CDR3 loop reads CASSPSSYEQYF. CDR3 nucleotide sequence: TGTGCCAGCTCACCGTCGTCCTACGAGCAGTACTTC.

The chain couples TRBV11-2 to TRBJ2-7; 12 bases agree with TRBD2. Germline CDR1 SGHAT, CDR2 FQNNGV. After removal of 2 bases from V and 2 bases from J, the junction contained 13 bases not matched to a gene. The length of the CDR3 is 19 residues. The CDR3 coding sequence is TGTGCCAGCAGCTTATCGCGCGAGACCGGGACTAGCGGGCCCTACGAGCAGTACTTC. As protein: CASSLSRETGTSGPYEQYF.

The gene calls are TRBV3-1 (or the pseudogene TRBV3-2) and TRBJ2-1; possibly TRBD2 for D (6 bases). The CDR3 is 11 amino acids. The V end was cut by 10 bases, the J end by 4 bases, with 8 bases between. CDR1 LGHDT and CDR2 YNNKEL come from the germline V gene (reference sequence). The CDR3 nucleotides read TGTGCCACCGCGGGATACAATGAGCAGTTCTTC. Amino acids: CATAGYNEQFF.

This clone showed up just a few times. V and J are TRBV13 and TRBJ2-7, with 8 nucleotides matching TRBD2. CDR1 and CDR2 from the germline V gene are PRHDT and FYEKMQ (reference sequence). Germline trimming cut 0 bases from V and 5 bases from J; bases unmatched to any gene: 3. The CDR3 extends over 14 amino acids. The CDR3 bases are TGTGCCAGCAGCTTAGGGACTAGCGTTCACGAGCAGTACTTC. Translation: CASSLGTSVHEQYF. The whole variable domain, filled in from reference TRBV13 and TRBJ2-7, reads AAGVIQSPRHLIKEKRETATLKCYPIPRHDTVYWYQQGPGQDPQFLISFYEKMQSDKGSIPDRFSAQQFSDYHSELNMSSLELGDSALYFCASSLGTSVHEQYFGPGTRLTVT.

Only one count was recorded for this clone. V and J are TRBV5-1 and TRBJ2-3; 14 bases are shared with TRBD2. Germline assignment: CDR1 SGHRS and CDR2 YFSETQ. The ends lost 2 bases at V and 7 bases at J; junction bases unmatched: 12. The CDR3 totals 18 residues. The CDR3: CASSLQALTSGGANTQYF. CDR3 coding DNA: TGCGCCAGCAGCTTACAAGCCCTGACTAGCGGGGGGGCGAATACGCAGTATTTT.